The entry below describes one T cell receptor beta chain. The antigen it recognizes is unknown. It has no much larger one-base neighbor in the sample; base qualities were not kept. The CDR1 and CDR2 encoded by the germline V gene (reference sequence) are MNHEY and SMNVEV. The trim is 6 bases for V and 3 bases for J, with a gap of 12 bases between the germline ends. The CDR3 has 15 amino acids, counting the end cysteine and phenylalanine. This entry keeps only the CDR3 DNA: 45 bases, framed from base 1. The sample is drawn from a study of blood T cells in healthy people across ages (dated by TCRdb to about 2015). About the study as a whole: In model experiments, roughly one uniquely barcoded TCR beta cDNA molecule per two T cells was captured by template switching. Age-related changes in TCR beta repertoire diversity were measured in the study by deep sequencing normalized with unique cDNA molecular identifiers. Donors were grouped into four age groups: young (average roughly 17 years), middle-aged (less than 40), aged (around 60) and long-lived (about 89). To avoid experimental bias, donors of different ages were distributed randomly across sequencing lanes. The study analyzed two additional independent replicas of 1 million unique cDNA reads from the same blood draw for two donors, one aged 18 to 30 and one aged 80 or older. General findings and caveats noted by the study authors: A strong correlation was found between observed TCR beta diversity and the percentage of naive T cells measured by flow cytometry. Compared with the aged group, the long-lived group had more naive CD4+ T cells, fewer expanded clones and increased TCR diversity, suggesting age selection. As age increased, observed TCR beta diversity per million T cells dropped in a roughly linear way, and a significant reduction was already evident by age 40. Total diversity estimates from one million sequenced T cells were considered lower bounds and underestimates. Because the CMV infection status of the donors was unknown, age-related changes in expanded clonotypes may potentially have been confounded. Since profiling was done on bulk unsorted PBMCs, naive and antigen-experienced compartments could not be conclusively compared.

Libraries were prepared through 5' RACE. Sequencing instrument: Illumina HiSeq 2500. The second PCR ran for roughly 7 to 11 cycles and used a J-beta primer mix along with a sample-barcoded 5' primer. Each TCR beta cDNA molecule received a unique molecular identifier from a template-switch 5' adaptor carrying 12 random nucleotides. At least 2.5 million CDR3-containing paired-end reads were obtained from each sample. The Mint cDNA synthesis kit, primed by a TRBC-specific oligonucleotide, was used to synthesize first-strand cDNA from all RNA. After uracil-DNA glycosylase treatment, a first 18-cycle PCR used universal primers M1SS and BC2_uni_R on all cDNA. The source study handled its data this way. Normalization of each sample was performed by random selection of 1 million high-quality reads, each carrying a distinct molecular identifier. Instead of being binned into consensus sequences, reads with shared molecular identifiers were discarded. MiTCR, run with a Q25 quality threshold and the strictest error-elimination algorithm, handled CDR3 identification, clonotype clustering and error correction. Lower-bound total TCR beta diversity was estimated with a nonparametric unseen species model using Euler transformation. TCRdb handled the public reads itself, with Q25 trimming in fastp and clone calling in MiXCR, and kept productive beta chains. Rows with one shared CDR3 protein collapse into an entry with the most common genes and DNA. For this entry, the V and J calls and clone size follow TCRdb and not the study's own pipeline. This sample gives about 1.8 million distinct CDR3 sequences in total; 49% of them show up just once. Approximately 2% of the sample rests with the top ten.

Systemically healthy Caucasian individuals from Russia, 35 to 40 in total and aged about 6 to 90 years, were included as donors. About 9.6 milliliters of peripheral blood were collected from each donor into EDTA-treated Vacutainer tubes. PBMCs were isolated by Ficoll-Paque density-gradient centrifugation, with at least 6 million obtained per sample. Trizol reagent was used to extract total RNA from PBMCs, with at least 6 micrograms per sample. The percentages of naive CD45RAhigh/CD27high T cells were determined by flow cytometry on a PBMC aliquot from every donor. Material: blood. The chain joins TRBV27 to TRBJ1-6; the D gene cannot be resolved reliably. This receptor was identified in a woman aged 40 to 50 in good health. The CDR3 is CASRPPTFYNSPLHF. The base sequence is TGTGCCAGCAGGCCCCCGACATTCTATAATTCACCCCTCCACTTT.